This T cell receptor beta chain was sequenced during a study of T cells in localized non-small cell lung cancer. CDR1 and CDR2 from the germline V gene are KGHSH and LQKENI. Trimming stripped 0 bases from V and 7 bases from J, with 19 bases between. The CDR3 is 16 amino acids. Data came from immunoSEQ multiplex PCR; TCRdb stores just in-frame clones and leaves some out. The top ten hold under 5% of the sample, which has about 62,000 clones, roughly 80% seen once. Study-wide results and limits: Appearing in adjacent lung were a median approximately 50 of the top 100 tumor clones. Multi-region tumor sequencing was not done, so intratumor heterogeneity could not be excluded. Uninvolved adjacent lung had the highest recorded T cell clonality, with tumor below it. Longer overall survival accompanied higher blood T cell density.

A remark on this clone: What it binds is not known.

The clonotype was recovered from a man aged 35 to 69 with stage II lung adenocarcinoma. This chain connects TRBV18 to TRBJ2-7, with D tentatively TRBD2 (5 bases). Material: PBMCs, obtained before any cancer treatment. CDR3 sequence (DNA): TGTGCCAGCTCACCACCGACCGGTTCGGGTACTAGGGAGCAGTACTTC. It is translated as CASSPPTGSGTREQYF.